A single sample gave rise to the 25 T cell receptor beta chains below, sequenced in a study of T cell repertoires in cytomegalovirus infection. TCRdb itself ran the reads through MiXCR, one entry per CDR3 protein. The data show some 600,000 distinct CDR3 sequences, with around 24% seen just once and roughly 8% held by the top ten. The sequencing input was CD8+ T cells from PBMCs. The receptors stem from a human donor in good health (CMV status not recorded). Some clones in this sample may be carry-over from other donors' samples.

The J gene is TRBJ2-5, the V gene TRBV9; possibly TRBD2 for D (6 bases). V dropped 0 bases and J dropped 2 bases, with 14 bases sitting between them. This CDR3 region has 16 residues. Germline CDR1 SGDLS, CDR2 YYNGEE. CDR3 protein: CASSVGGLSWQETQYF. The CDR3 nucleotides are TGTGCCAGCAGCGTAGGAGGACTATCATGGCAAGAGACCCAGTACTTC.

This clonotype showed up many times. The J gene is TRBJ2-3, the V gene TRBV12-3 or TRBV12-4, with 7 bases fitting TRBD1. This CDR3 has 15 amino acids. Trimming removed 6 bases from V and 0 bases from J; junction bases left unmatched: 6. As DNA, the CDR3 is TGTGCCAGCAGACCCGGGACAGTCAGCACAGATACGCAGTATTTT. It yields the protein CASRPGTVSTDTQYF.

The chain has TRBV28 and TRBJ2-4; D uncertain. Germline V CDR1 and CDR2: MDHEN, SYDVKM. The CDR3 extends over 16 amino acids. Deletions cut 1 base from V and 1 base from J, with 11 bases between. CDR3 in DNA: TGTGCCAGCAGTTTATCCGTCGGGTGGGCCAAAAACATTCAGTACTTC. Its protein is CASSLSVGWAKNIQYF. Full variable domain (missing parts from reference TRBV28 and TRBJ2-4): DVKVTQSSRYLVKRTGEKVFLECVQDMDHENMFWYRQDPGLGLRLIYFSYDVKMKEKGDIPEGYSVSREKKERFSLILESASTNQTSMYLCASSLSVGWAKNIQYFGAGTRLSVL.

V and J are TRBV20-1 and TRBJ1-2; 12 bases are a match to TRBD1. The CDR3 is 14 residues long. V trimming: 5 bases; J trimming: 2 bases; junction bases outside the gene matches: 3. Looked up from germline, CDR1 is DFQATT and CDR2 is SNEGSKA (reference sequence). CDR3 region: CSAAGTGGNYGYTF. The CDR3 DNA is TGCAGTGCTGCCGGGACAGGGGGCAACTATGGCTACACCTTC.

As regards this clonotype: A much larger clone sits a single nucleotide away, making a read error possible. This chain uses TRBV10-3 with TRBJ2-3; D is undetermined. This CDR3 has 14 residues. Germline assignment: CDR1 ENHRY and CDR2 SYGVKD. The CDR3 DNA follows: TGTGTCATCAGTGATCTAGAGGTAAAAGATACGCAGTATTTT. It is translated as CVISDLEVKDTQYF.

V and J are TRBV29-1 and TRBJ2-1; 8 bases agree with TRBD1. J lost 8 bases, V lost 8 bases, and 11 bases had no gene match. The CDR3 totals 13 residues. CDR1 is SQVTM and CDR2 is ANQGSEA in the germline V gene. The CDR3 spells CSLRTGKFYEQFF. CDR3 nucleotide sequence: TGCAGCTTAAGGACAGGGAAGTTCTATGAGCAGTTCTTC.

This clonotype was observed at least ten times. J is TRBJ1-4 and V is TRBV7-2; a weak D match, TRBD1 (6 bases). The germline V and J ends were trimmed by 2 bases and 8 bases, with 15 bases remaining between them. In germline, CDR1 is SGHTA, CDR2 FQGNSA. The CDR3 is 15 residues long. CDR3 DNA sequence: TGTGCCAGCAGCTTAAACGGGGGGGCAGGCGAAAAACTGTTTTTT. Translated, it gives CASSLNGGAGEKLFF.

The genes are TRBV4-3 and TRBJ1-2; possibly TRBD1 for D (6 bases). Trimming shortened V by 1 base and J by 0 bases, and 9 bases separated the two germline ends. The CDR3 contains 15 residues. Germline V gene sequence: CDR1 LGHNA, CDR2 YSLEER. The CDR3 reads CASSQVGAANYGYTF. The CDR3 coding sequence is TGCGCCAGCAGCCAAGTGGGGGCGGCTAACTATGGCTACACCTTC.

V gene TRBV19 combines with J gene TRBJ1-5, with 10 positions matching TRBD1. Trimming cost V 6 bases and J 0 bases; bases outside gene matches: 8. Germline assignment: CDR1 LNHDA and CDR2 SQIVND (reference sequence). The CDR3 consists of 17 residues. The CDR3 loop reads CASRDRGLKDSNQPQHF. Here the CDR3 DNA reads TGTGCCAGTAGAGACAGGGGGCTAAAGGATAGCAATCAGCCCCAGCATTTT. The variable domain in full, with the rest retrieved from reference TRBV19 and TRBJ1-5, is DGGITQSPKYLFRKEGQNVTLSCEQNLNHDAMYWYRQDPGQGLRLIYYSQIVNDFQKGDIAEGYSVSREKKESFPLTVTSAQKNPTAFYLCASRDRGLKDSNQPQHFGDGTRLSIL.

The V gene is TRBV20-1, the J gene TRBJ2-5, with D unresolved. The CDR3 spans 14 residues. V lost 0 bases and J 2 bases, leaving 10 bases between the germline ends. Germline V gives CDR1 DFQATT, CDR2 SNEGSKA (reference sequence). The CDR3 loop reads CSARDPEQQETQYF. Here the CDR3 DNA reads TGCAGTGCTAGAGATCCGGAGCAGCAAGAGACCCAGTACTTC.

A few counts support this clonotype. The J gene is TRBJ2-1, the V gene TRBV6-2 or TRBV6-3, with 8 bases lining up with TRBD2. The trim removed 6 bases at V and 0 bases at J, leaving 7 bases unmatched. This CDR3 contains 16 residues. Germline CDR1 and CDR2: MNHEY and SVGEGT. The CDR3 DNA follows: TGTGCCAGCAGCCACCCGGGGGGGGACTCCTACAATGAGCAGTTCTTC. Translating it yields CASSHPGGDSYNEQFF.

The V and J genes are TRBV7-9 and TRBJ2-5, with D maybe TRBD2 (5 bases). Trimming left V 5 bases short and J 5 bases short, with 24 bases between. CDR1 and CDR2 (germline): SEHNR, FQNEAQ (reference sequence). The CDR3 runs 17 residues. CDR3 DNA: TGTGCCAGCAGCCTCGGGGTGGCAGGAGATTTTAGCGAGACCCAGTACTTC. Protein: CASSLGVAGDFSETQYF.

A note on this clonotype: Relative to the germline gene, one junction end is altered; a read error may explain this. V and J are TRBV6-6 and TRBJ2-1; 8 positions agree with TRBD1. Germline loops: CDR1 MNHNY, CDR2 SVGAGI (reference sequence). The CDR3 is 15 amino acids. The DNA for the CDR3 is TGTTCCAGCAGGCCCGAGGACAGGGTTTCCAATGAGCAGTTCTTC. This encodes CSSRPEDRVSNEQFF.

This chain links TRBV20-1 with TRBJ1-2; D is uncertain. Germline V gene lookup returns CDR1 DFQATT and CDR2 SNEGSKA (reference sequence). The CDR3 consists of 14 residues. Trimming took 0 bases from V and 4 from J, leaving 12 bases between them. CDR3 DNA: TGCAGTGCTAGAGATTTTAAGGGCGGCTATGGCTACACCTTC. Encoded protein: CSARDFKGGYGYTF.

The CDR3 bases are TGTGCCAGCAGTCTCAGGGGGATAACCGGGGAGCTGTTTTTT. It specifies CASSLRGITGELFF. This rearrangement joins TRBV6-2 or TRBV6-3 to TRBJ2-2, with 7 nucleotides matching TRBD1. V dropped 5 bases and J dropped 5; count of bases not matched to a gene: 5. This CDR3 comprises 14 residues. Germline V CDR1 and CDR2: MNHEY, SVGEGT.

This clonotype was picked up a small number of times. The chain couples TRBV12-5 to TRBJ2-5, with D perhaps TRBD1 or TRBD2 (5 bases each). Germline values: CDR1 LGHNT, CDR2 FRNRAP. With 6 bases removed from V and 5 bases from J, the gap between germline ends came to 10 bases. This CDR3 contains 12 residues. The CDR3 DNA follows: TGTGCTAGTGGCCGGGGCACGGAGACCCAGTACTTC. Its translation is CASGRGTETQYF.

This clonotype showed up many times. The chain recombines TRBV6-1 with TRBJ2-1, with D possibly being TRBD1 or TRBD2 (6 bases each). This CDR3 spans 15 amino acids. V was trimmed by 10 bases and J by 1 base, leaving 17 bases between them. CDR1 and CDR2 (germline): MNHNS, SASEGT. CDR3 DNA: TGTGCCACCACCCCGAGGGGGGAGTCCTACAATGAGCAGTTCTTC. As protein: CATTPRGESYNEQFF.

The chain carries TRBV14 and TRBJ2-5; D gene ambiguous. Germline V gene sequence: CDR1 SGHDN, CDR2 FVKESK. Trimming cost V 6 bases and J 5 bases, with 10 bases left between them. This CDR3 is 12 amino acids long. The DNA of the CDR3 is TGTGCCAGCAGTCGGATGTTGGAGACCCAGTACTTC. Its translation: CASSRMLETQYF.

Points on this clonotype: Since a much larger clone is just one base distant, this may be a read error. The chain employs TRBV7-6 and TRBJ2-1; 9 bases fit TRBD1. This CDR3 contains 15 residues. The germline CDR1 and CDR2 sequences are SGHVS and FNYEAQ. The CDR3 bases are TGTGTCAGCAGAAAACAGGGGGCCCCTAACAATGAGCAGTTCTTC. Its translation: CVSRKQGAPNNEQFF.

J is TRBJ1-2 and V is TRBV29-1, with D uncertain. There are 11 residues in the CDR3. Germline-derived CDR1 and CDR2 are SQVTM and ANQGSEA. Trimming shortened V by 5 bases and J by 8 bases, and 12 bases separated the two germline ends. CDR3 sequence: CSVRHREGYTF. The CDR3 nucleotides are TGCAGCGTTCGGCATCGGGAAGGCTACACCTTC.

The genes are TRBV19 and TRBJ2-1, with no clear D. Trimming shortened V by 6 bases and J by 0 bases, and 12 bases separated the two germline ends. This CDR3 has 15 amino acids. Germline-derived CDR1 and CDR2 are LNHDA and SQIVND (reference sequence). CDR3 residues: CASRLDLGSYNEQFF. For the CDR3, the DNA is TGTGCCAGTAGGCTCGACCTGGGCTCCTACAATGAGCAGTTCTTC.

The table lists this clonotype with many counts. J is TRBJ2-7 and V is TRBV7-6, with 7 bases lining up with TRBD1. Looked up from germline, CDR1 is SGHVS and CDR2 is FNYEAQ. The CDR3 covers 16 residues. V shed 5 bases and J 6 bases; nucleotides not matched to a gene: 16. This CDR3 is CASSLSTGKGAGEQYF. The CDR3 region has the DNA TGTGCCAGCAGCCTCTCGACAGGGAAGGGAGCTGGCGAGCAGTACTTC.

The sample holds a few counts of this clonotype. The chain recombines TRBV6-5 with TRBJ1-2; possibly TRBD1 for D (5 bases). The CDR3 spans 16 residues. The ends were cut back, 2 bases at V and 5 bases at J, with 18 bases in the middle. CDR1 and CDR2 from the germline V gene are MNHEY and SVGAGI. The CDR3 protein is CASSYETPGTWYGYTF. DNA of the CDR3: TGTGCCAGCAGTTACGAGACCCCAGGGACCTGGTATGGCTACACCTTC.

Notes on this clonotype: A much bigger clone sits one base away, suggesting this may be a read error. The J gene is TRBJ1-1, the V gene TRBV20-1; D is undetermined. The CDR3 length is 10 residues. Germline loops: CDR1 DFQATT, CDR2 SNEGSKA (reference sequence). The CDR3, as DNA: TGCAGTGCGCCTAACACTAAAGCTTTCTTT. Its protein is CSAPNTKAFF.

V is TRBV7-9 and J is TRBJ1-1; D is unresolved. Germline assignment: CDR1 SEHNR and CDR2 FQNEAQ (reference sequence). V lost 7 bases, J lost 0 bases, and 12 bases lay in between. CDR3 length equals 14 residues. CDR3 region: CASNPEAMNTEAFF. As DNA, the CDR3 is TGTGCCAGCAACCCGGAGGCTATGAACACTGAAGCTTTCTTT. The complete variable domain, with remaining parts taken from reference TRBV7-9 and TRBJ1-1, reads DTGVSQNPRHKITKRGQNVTFRCDPISEHNRLYWYRQTLGQGPEFLTYFQNEAQLEKSRLLSDRFSAERPKGSFSTLEIQRTEQGDSAMYLCASNPEAMNTEAFFGQGTRLTVV.